The 9 T cell receptor beta chains below were found in one sample sequenced in a study of T-cell memory formation after mild COVID-19. TCRdb recomputed calls from the 5' RACE reads with MiXCR, one row per CDR3 protein. The sample includes about 170,000 distinct CDR3 sequences, around 13% seen only once; the top ten take 2.5% to 3.5%. What was sequenced was PBMCs or a T cell subset sorted from them (not recorded which). The receptors come from a man younger than 35 who had mild COVID-19 (a few samples of this study predate the infection). Cell type and time point are not known.

There are a few counts of this clonotype. The genes are TRBV5-4 and TRBJ2-4, with a weak D call TRBD1 (6 bases). The CDR3 sequence is 15 residues long. With 4 bases removed from V and 8 bases from J, the gap between germline ends came to 19 bases. Germline lookup yields CDR1 SGHNT and CDR2 YYREEE (reference sequence). The CDR3 nucleotides read TGTGCCAGCAGCGATCGCTCCGGGACATTTGACATTCAGTACTTC. Protein product: CASSDRSGTFDIQYF.

At least ten counts were recorded for this clonotype. The rearrangement uses TRBV5-1 and TRBJ2-7; 8 nucleotides align to TRBD1. V was clipped by 4 bases and J by 2 bases; unmatched bases: 11. Germline V gives CDR1 SGHRS, CDR2 YFSETQ. There are 16 residues in the CDR3. CDR3 protein: CASSARTGQYTYEQYF. The CDR3 DNA follows: TGCGCCAGCAGCGCCCGGACAGGGCAATACACCTACGAGCAGTACTTC.

The chain recombines TRBV19 with TRBJ2-7, with TRBD2 identical over 8 bases. The V gene's germline CDR1 is LNHDA and CDR2 SQIVND (reference sequence). The length of the CDR3 is 16 residues. Trimming removed 7 bases from V and 2 bases from J; junction bases left unmatched: 13. This chain's CDR3 is CASNSGGREPPYEQYF. CDR3 DNA: TGTGCCAGTAACTCGGGGGGGCGGGAACCACCCTACGAGCAGTACTTC.

The chain couples TRBV3-1 to TRBJ1-2; D not certain. The CDR3 runs to 14 residues. Per germline, CDR1 LGHDT and CDR2 YNNKEL (reference sequence). The ends were cut back, 0 bases at V and 3 bases at J, with 8 bases in the middle. As DNA, the CDR3 is TGTGCCAGCAGCCAAGATACGAATTACTATGGCTACACCTTC. It specifies CASSQDTNYYGYTF.

The chain is built from TRBV6-5 and TRBJ1-6, with D hard to call. The CDR3 length is 14 residues. Germline assignment: CDR1 MNHEY and CDR2 SVGAGI. V was trimmed by 1 base and J by 3 bases, leaving 4 bases between them. The CDR3, as DNA: TGTGCCAGCAGTTACTTCCGCTATAATTCACCCCTCCACTTT. It yields the protein CASSYFRYNSPLHF.

The rearrangement joins TRBV25-1 to TRBJ2-2; 8 nucleotides align to TRBD1. This CDR3 comprises 15 residues. Germline V gene lookup returns CDR1 MGHDK and CDR2 SYGVNS. The V segment lost 3 bases and the J segment 4 bases; nucleotides outside the gene matches: 4. CDR3 DNA: TGTGCCAGCAGTGACCAGGGGGCCGGCACCGGGGAGCTGTTTTTT. Encoded protein: CASSDQGAGTGELFF.

This clonotype was counted many times. The genes are TRBV7-2 and TRBJ2-1, with D perhaps TRBD1 (6 bases). Germline V gene sequence: CDR1 SGHTA, CDR2 FQGNSA. The ends were cut back, 5 bases at V and 0 bases at J, with 23 bases in the middle. The CDR3 is 19 amino acids. The CDR3 is CASSPQGLLTVSSYNEQFF. CDR3 DNA: TGTGCCAGCAGCCCTCAGGGGCTCCTAACGGTTAGCTCCTACAATGAGCAGTTCTTC.

Notes on this clonotype: A junction end diverges from the germline sequence, so it may reflect a read error. This chain links TRBV9 with TRBJ2-1; TRBD2 might be the D (6 bases). CDR1 is SGDLS and CDR2 is YYNGEE in the germline V gene. The CDR3 is made up of 12 amino acids. Here the CDR3 reads CASSSAARGPLF. In DNA, the CDR3 is TGTGCCAGCAGCTCAGCAGCGCGGGGCCCCCTCTTC.

This clonotype was recorded many times. The chain uses TRBV18 and TRBJ2-3; D gene unclear. Looked up from germline, CDR1 is KGHSH and CDR2 is LQKENI. CDR3 length: 12 residues. The V end lost 8 bases, the J end lost 2 bases, and 8 bases lay between the germline ends. CDR3 amino acids: CASSPNTDTQYF. CDR3 DNA sequence: TGTGCCAGCAGCCCAAACACAGATACGCAGTATTTT.